The rows below give T cell receptor beta chains drawn from one sample of a study of breast tumors, draining lymph nodes, adjacent tissues. TCRdb itself ran the multiplex PCR reads through MiXCR, one entry per CDR3 protein. Among 160,000 or so distinct CDR3 sequences listed, roughly 35% were seen once. The sequencing sample was made of axillary lymph node tissue. These receptors were collected from a female donor with breast cancer. Some clones in this sample may be carry-over from other donors' samples. CDR3s include the opening cysteine and the closing phenylalanine or tryptophan. The D gene is left open where the match is weak. Size is stated for part of the rows, as once, few or many counts, or as a class when the clone is expanded.

J gene: TRBJ2-1; V gene: TRBV20-1; clone size: many; D gene: TRBD2; CDR3 protein: CSASLLAGGLSSYNEQFF; CDR3 DNA: TGCAGTGCTAGTCTCTTAGCGGGGGGGTTGAGCTCCTACAATGAGCAGTTCTTC
J gene: TRBJ1-3; V gene: TRBV5-6; clone size: many; D gene: NA; CDR3 protein: CASSPGLGTGGNTIYF; CDR3 DNA: TGTGCCAGCAGCCCCGGACTGGGAACGGGAGGAAACACCATATATTTT
J gene: TRBJ1-4; V gene: TRBV7-8; clone size: NA; D gene: NA; CDR3 protein: CASSLEYGIGDGKLFF; CDR3 DNA: TGTGCCAGCAGCTTAGAGTACGGGATTGGGGATGGAAAACTGTTTTTT
J gene: TRBJ2-3; V gene: TRBV2; clone size: NA; D gene: NA; CDR3 protein: CASRDGGIGTDTQYF; CDR3 DNA: TGTGCCAGCAGGGATGGGGGGATCGGCACAGATACGCAGTATTTT
J gene: TRBJ1-5; V gene: TRBV27; clone size: many; D gene: TRBD1; CDR3 protein: CASSLRQGGQPQHF; CDR3 DNA: TGTGCCAGCAGTCTCAGACAGGGCGGTCAGCCCCAGCATTTT
J gene: TRBJ2-7; V gene: TRBV5-8; clone size: many; D gene: TRBD2; CDR3 protein: CASSDRTSGGASEQYF; CDR3 DNA: TGTGCCAGCAGCGACAGGACTAGCGGGGGGGCCTCCGAGCAGTACTTC
J gene: TRBJ1-2; V gene: TRBV5-1; clone size: many; D gene: NA; CDR3 protein: CASSSGRQGVGYTF; CDR3 DNA: TGCGCCAGCAGCTCGGGTCGGCAGGGAGTAGGGTACACCTTC
J gene: TRBJ1-3; V gene: TRBV9; clone size: NA; D gene: NA; CDR3 protein: CASSVRTGVGNPTYF; CDR3 DNA: TGTGCCAGCAGCGTTAGGACGGGCGTCGGGAACCCCACATATTTT
J gene: TRBJ2-4; V gene: TRBV4-1; clone size: few; D gene: NA; CDR3 protein: CASSQDWGATLGIQYF; CDR3 DNA: TGCGCCAGCAGCCAAGATTGGGGGGCGACGTTGGGCATTCAGTACTTC
J gene: TRBJ2-3; V gene: TRBV7-8; clone size: NA; D gene: NA; CDR3 protein: CASSLDHADTQYF; CDR3 DNA: TGTGCCAGCAGCTTGGACCATGCGGATACGCAGTATTTT
J gene: TRBJ1-5; V gene: TRBV7-2; clone size: many; D gene: NA; CDR3 protein: CASSPGGSRAVGQPQHF; CDR3 DNA: TGTGCCAGCAGCCCGGGGGGGTCCAGGGCCGTAGGGCAGCCCCAGCATTTT
J gene: TRBJ2-2; V gene: TRBV19; clone size: many; D gene: NA; CDR3 protein: CASTPGHRTGELFF; CDR3 DNA: TGTGCCAGTACCCCGGGACATAGGACCGGGGAGCTGTTTTTT
J gene: TRBJ2-3; V gene: TRBV29-1; clone size: NA; D gene: TRBD2; CDR3 protein: CGVGSSGRRSTDTQYF; CDR3 DNA: TGCGGCGTCGGTTCGAGCGGGAGGAGGAGCACAGATACGCAGTATTTT
J gene: TRBJ1-1; V gene: TRBV20-1; clone size: few; D gene: NA; CDR3 protein: CSALEWDLGSNMNTEAFF; CDR3 DNA: TGCAGTGCTCTGGAATGGGATTTGGGGTCAAACATGAACACTGAAGCTTTCTTT
J gene: TRBJ2-5; V gene: TRBV7-9; clone size: NA; D gene: NA; CDR3 protein: CASSSDVEETQYF; CDR3 DNA: TGTGCCAGCAGCTCGGACGTGGAAGAGACCCAGTACTTC
J gene: TRBJ1-1; V gene: TRBV20-1; clone size: NA; D gene: NA; CDR3 protein: CSARVSGNAEAFF; CDR3 DNA: TGCAGTGCTAGAGTATCAGGGAACGCTGAAGCTTTCTTT
J gene: TRBJ1-5; V gene: TRBV10-2; clone size: many; D gene: NA; CDR3 protein: CASSDWGGDNQPQHF; CDR3 DNA: TGCGCCAGCAGTGATTGGGGAGGGGACAATCAGCCCCAGCATTTT
J gene: TRBJ2-3; V gene: TRBV6-5; clone size: few; D gene: TRBD2; CDR3 protein: CASSRTSGSTDTQYF; CDR3 DNA: TGTGCCAGCAGTCGGACTAGCGGGAGCACAGATACGCAGTATTTT
J gene: TRBJ1-1; V gene: TRBV29-1; clone size: many; D gene: TRBD1; CDR3 protein: CSVPGGNTEAFF; CDR3 DNA: TGCAGCGTTCCAGGGGGGAACACTGAAGCTTTCTTT
J gene: TRBJ2-1; V gene: TRBV7-9; clone size: many; D gene: TRBD1; CDR3 protein: CASSLDRGRTYYYNEQFF; CDR3 DNA: TGTGCCAGCAGCTTGGACAGGGGCCGTACTTATTACTACAATGAGCAGTTCTTC
J gene: TRBJ1-1; V gene: TRBV19; clone size: NA; D gene: NA; CDR3 protein: CASSIGTRGEAFF; CDR3 DNA: TGTGCCAGTAGTATCGGGACAAGGGGAGAAGCTTTCTTT
J gene: TRBJ1-4; V gene: TRBV28; clone size: many; D gene: NA; CDR3 protein: CASSLMRGGDEKLFF; CDR3 DNA: TGTGCCAGCAGTTTAATGAGGGGAGGCGATGAAAAACTGTTTTTT
J gene: TRBJ2-3; V gene: TRBV4-3; clone size: NA; D gene: NA; CDR3 protein: CASSQDGDTQYF; CDR3 DNA: TGCGCCAGCAGCCAAGATGGGGATACGCAGTATTTT
J gene: TRBJ1-1; V gene: TRBV10-2; clone size: few; D gene: NA; CDR3 protein: CASSESGVNTGAFF; CDR3 DNA: TGCGCCAGCAGTGAGTCAGGGGTGAACACTGGAGCTTTCTTT
J gene: TRBJ2-3; V gene: TRBV24-1; clone size: many; D gene: NA; CDR3 protein: CATSDRGGTLRDTQYF; CDR3 DNA: TGTGCCACCAGTGACCGAGGCGGGACATTGCGGGATACGCAGTATTTT
J gene: TRBJ2-1; V gene: TRBV6-5; clone size: NA; D gene: TRBD2; CDR3 protein: CACRSLAGGQGEQFF; CDR3 DNA: TGTGCCTGCAGATCTCTAGCGGGGGGGCAGGGTGAGCAGTTCTTC
J gene: TRBJ1-5; V gene: TRBV11-1; clone size: NA; D gene: TRBD1; CDR3 protein: CASSLEDRGNQPQHF; CDR3 DNA: TGTGCCAGCAGCTTAGAGGACAGGGGTAATCAGCCCCAGCATTTT
J gene: TRBJ2-2; V gene: TRBV27; clone size: once; D gene: NA; CDR3 protein: CASRLGTRGDEQYFGELFF; CDR3 DNA: NA
J gene: TRBJ2-3; V gene: TRBV7-9; clone size: many; D gene: NA; CDR3 protein: CASSPETGGFWTDTQYF; CDR3 DNA: TGTGCCAGCAGCCCTGAGACGGGGGGCTTTTGGACAGATACGCAGTATTTT
J gene: TRBJ2-3; V gene: TRBV9; clone size: many; D gene: NA; CDR3 protein: CASSPQRRGSTDTQYF; CDR3 DNA: TGTGCCAGCAGCCCCCAGAGGAGGGGAAGCACAGATACGCAGTATTTT
J gene: TRBJ1-2; V gene: TRBV27; clone size: many; D gene: NA; CDR3 protein: CASSFGGDYGYTF; CDR3 DNA: TGTGCCAGCAGTTTCGGCGGGGACTATGGCTACACCTTC
J gene: TRBJ2-7; V gene: TRBV7-9; clone size: NA; D gene: NA; CDR3 protein: CASSLYAVSYEQYF; CDR3 DNA: TGTGCCAGCAGCTTGTATGCAGTCTCCTACGAGCAGTACTTC
J gene: TRBJ2-1; V gene: TRBV5-5; clone size: many; D gene: NA; CDR3 protein: CASSLRSLEGNEQFF; CDR3 DNA: TGTGCCAGCAGCTTGAGGTCCCTCGAAGGGAATGAGCAGTTCTTC
J gene: TRBJ2-3; V gene: TRBV20-1; clone size: once; D gene: TRBD2; CDR3 protein: CSASGGPHLTDTQYF; CDR3 DNA: TGCAGTGCCAGCGGGGGACCTCACCTCACAGATACGCAGTATTTT
J gene: TRBJ2-7; V gene: TRBV20-1; clone size: NA; D gene: NA; CDR3 protein: CSARPDEPAPQYF; CDR3 DNA: TGCAGTGCAAGACCGGACGAGCCAGCCCCACAGTACTTC
J gene: TRBJ2-5; V gene: TRBV6-2/TRBV6-3; clone size: NA; D gene: TRBD2; CDR3 protein: CASSPPGLGAKTQYF; CDR3 DNA: TGTGCCAGCAGTCCCCCGGGACTAGGGGCCAAGACCCAGTACTTC
J gene: TRBJ2-1; V gene: TRBV20-1; clone size: many; D gene: NA; CDR3 protein: CSASSSGGLTYNEQFF; CDR3 DNA: TGCAGTGCTAGCTCTTCCGGCGGGTTAACCTACAATGAGCAGTTCTTC
J gene: TRBJ2-2; V gene: TRBV27; clone size: NA; D gene: NA; CDR3 protein: CASSFRLVANTEELFF; CDR3 DNA: TGTGCCAGCAGTTTCAGGCTTGTCGCGAACACCGAGGAGCTGTTTTTT
J gene: TRBJ2-5; V gene: TRBV29-1; clone size: many; D gene: NA; CDR3 protein: CSVEPGRETQYF; CDR3 DNA: TGCAGCGTTGAGCCGGGGCGGGAGACCCAGTACTTC
J gene: TRBJ2-7; V gene: TRBV10-3; clone size: many; D gene: TRBD1; CDR3 protein: CAISGTGSSYEQYF; CDR3 DNA: TGTGCCATCAGTGGGACAGGGAGCTCCTACGAGCAGTACTTC
J gene: TRBJ1-3; V gene: TRBV4-3; clone size: many; D gene: NA; CDR3 protein: CASSHPPREGSGNTIYF; CDR3 DNA: TGCGCCAGCAGCCACCCTCCCAGGGAAGGCTCTGGAAACACCATATATTTT
J gene: TRBJ1-5; V gene: TRBV20-1; clone size: many; D gene: NA; CDR3 protein: CSAGRPQHF; CDR3 DNA: TGCAGTGCTGGGAGACCGCAGCATTTT
J gene: TRBJ1-5; V gene: TRBV12-3/TRBV12-4; clone size: many; D gene: NA; CDR3 protein: CASSFKAGWSNQPQHF; CDR3 DNA: TGTGCCAGCAGTTTTAAGGCGGGATGGAGCAATCAGCCCCAGCATTTT
J gene: TRBJ1-2; V gene: TRBV20-1; clone size: many; D gene: NA; CDR3 protein: CSAMVGGNGGYTF; CDR3 DNA: TGCAGCGCTATGGTAGGGGGGAACGGTGGCTACACCTTC
J gene: TRBJ1-2; V gene: TRBV14; clone size: NA; D gene: NA; CDR3 protein: CASSQVRLHDYTF; CDR3 DNA: TGTGCCAGCAGCCAAGTTAGACTCCATGACTACACCTTC
J gene: TRBJ2-5; V gene: TRBV7-8; clone size: many; D gene: TRBD1; CDR3 protein: CASSPRDRGLTQYF; CDR3 DNA: TGTGCCAGCAGCCCGAGGGACAGGGGGTTAACCCAGTACTTC
J gene: TRBJ2-1; V gene: TRBV5-5; clone size: many; D gene: TRBD2; CDR3 protein: CASRIPRLAGDTDEQFF; CDR3 DNA: TGTGCCAGCAGGATTCCTAGACTAGCGGGAGATACTGATGAGCAGTTCTTC
J gene: TRBJ2-7; V gene: TRBV27; clone size: many; D gene: TRBD2; CDR3 protein: CASSWGTSAEQYF; CDR3 DNA: TGTGCCAGCAGTTGGGGGACTAGCGCCGAGCAGTACTTC
J gene: TRBJ2-7; V gene: TRBV7-6; clone size: many; D gene: TRBD2; CDR3 protein: CASSLSGSSYEQYF; CDR3 DNA: TGTGCCAGCAGCTTAAGCGGGAGCTCCTACGAGCAGTACTTC